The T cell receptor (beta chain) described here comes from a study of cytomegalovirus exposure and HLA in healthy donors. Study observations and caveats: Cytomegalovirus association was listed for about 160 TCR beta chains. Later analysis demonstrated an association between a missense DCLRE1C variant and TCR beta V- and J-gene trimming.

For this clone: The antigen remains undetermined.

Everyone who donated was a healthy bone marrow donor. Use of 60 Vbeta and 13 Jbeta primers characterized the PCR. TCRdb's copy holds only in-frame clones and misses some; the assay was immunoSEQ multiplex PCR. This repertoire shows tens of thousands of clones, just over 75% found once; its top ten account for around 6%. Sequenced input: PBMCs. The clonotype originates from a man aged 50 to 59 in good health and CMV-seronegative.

In DNA, the CDR3 is TGTGCCAGCAGTCCTAAAGGGGCTGATGGCTACACCTTC. This sequence encodes CASSPKGADGYTF. V usage is TRBV7-6 and J usage is TRBJ1-2; weak D call: TRBD1 (5 bases). The CDR3 has 13 amino acids. Trimming left V 6 bases short and J 6 bases short, with 14 bases between. Germline V lookup: CDR1 SGHVS, CDR2 FNYEAQ.